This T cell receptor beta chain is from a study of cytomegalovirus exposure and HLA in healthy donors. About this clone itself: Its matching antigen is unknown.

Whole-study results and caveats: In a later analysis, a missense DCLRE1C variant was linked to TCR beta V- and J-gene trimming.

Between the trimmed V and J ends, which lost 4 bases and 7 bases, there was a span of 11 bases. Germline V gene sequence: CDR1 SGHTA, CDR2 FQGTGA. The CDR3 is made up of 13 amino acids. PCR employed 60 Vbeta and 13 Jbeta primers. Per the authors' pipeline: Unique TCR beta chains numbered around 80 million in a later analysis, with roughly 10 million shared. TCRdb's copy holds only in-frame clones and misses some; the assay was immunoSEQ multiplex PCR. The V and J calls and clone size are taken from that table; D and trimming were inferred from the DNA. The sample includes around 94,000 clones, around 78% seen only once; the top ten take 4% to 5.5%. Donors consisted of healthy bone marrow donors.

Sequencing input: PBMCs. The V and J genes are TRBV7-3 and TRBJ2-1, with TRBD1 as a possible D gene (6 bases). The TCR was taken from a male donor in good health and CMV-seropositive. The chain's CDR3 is CASSSDRSNEQFF. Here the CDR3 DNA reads TGTGCCAGCAGCTCCGACAGGTCGAATGAGCAGTTCTTC.